This TCR beta chain was observed in a study of cytotoxic CD8 clonotypes in ibrutinib-treated CLL. Study-wide background: Partial responders around 24, complete 2; some twelve progressed and approximately 15 stayed in remission by median around 71 months. Study-wide results and limits: Clonality increased with ibrutinib response but returned toward baseline at progression.

The protocol was immunoSEQ multiplex PCR, while the TCRdb copy is restricted to in-frame clones and leaves out a portion. The sample lists roughly 300,000 clones, roughly three quarters occurring once. As concerns this clone: Antigen specificity is unknown.

This CDR3 is built from 12 residues. The germline V gene has CDR1 SQVTM and CDR2 ANQGSEA. The ends were cut back, 5 bases at V and 11 bases at J, with 13 bases in the middle. This clonotype was sampled from a human donor with chronic lymphocytic leukemia. Material: PBMCs, obtained at disease progression, from a patient treated with ibrutinib. The chain combines TRBV29-1 with TRBJ1-6, with TRBD1 as a possible D gene (5 bases). CDR3 bases: TGCAGCGTTCGGGACGGTGTTGCACCCCTCCACTTT. Translation gives CSVRDGVAPLHF.